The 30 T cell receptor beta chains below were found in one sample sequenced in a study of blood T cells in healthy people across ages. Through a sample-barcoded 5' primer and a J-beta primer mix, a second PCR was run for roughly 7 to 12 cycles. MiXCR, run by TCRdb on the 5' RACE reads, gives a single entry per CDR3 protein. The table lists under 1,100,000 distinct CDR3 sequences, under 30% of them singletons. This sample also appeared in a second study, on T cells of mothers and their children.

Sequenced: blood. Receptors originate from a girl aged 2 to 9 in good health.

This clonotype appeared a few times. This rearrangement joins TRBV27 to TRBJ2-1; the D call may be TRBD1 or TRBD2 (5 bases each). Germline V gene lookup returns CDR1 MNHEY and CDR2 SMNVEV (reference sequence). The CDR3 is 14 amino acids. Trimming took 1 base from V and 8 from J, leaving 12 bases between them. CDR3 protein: CASSLLRGSDEQFF. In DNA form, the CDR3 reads TGTGCCAGCAGTTTATTGAGGGGCAGCGATGAGCAGTTCTTC.

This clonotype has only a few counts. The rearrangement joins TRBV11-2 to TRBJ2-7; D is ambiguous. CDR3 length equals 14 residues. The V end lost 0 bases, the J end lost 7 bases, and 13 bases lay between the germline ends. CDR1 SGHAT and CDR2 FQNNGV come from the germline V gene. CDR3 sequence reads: CASSLDIQPREQYF. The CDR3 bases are TGTGCCAGCAGCTTAGATATCCAGCCGAGGGAGCAGTACTTC.

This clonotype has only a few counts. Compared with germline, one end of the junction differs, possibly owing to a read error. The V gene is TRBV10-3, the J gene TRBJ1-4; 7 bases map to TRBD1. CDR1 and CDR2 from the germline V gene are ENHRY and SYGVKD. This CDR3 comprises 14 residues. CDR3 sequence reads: CAISEAGQNEELFF. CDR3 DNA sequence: TGTGCCATCAGTGAGGCGGGACAGAATGAAGAACTGTTTTTT.

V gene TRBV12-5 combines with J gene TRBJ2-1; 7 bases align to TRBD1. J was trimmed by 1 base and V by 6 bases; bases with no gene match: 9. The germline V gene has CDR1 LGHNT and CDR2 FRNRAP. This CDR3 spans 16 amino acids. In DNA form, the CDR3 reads TGTGCTAGTGGGCCCGGCCAGGGGGTGTCCTACAATGAGCAGTTCTTC. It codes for CASGPGQGVSYNEQFF.

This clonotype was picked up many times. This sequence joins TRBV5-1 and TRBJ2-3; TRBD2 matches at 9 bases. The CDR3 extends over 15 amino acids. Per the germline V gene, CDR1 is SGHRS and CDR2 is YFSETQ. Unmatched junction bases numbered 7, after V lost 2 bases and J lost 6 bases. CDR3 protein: CASSFLASGADTQYF. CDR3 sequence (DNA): TGCGCCAGCAGCTTTTTGGCTAGCGGGGCCGATACGCAGTATTTT.

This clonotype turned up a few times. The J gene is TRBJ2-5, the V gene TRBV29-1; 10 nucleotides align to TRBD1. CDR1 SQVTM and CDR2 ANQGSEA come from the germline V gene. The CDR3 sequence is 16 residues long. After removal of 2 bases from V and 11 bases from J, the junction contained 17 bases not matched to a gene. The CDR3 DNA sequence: TGCAGCGTTGAACCCGCGTCCGGACAGGGGGTAGGAGAGCAGTACTTC. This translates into CSVEPASGQGVGEQYF.

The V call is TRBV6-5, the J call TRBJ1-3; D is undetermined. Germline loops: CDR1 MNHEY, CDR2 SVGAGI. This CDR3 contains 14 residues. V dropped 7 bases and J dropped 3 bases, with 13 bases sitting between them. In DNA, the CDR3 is TGTGCCAGCATAATTACAAGAGGTGGAAACACCATATATTTT. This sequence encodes CASIITRGGNTIYF.

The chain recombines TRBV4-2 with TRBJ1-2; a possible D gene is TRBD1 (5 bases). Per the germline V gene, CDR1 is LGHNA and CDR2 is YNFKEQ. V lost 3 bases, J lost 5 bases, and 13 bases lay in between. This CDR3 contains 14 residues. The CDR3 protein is CASSQGVVGYGYTF. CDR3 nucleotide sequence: TGTGCCAGCAGCCAGGGGGTTGTAGGGTATGGCTACACCTTC.

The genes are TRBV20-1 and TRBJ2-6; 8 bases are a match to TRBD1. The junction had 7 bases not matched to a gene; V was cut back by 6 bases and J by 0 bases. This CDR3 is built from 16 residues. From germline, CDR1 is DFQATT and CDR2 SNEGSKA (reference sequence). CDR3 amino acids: CSAPNTGGSGANVLTF. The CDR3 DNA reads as TGCAGTGCCCCTAATACAGGGGGCTCTGGGGCCAACGTCCTGACTTTC.

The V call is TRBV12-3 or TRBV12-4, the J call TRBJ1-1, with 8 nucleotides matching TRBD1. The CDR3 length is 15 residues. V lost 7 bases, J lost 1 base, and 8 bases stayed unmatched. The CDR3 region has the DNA TGTGCCAGCACTCATTTAGGGACAGGGAACACTGAAGCTTTCTTT. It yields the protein CASTHLGTGNTEAFF.

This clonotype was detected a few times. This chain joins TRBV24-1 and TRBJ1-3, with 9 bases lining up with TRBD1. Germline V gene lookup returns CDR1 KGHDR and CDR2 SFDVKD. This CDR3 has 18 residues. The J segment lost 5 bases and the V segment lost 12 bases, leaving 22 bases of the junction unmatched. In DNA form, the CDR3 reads TGTGCCGCCATAAGGGAAATGGACAGGGGAGTTTTGCGAAACACCATATATTTT. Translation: CAAIREMDRGVLRNTIYF.

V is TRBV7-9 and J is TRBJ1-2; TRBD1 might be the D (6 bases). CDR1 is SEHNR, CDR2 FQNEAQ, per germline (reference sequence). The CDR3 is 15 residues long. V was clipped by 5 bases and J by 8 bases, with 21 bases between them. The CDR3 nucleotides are TGTGCCAGCAGCACCCCGCTGGGGGGCTCGCAAGGCTACACCTTC. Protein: CASSTPLGGSQGYTF. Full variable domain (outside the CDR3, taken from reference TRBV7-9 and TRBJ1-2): DTGVSQNPRHKITKRGQNVTFRCDPISEHNRLYWYRQTLGQGPEFLTYFQNEAQLEKSRLLSDRFSAERPKGSFSTLEIQRTEQGDSAMYLCASSTPLGGSQGYTFGSGTRLTVV.

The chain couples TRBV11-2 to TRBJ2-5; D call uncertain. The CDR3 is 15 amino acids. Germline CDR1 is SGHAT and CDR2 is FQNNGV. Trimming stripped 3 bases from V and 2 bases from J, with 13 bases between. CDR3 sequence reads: CASSFSAQRQETQYF. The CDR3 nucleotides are TGTGCCAGCAGCTTTAGTGCCCAGCGACAAGAGACCCAGTACTTC.

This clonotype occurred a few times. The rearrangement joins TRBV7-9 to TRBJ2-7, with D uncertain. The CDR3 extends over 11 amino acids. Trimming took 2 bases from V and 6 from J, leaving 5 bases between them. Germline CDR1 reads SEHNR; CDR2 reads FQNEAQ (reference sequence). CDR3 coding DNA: TGTGCCAGCAGCTTAATGGTCGAGCAGTACTTC. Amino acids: CASSLMVEQYF.

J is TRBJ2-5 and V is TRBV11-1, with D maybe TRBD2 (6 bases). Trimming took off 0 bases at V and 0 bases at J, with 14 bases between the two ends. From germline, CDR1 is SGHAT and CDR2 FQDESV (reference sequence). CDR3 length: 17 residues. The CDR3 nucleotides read TGTGCCAGCAGCTTAGCGCTTACGGGGGAGTACCAAGAGACCCAGTACTTC. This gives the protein CASSLALTGEYQETQYF. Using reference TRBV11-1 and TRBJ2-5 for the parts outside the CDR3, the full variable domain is EAEVAQSPRYKITEKSQAVAFWCDPISGHATLYWYRQILGQGPELLVQFQDESVVDDSQLPKDRFSAERLKGVDSTLKIQPAELGDSAMYLCASSLALTGEYQETQYFGPGTRLLVL.

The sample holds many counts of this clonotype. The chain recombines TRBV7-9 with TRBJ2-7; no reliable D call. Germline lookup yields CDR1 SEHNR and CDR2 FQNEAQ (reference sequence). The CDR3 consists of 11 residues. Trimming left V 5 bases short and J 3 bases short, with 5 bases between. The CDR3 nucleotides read TGTGCCAGCAGCCCCCTCTACGAGCAGTACTTC. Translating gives CASSPLYEQYF.

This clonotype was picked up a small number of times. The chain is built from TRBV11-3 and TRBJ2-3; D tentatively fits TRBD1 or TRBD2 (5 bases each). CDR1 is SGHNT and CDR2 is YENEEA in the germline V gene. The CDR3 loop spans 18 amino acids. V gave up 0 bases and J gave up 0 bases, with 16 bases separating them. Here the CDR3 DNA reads TGTGCCAGCAGCTTAGAGGGGGTCGTCCTCTCTAGCACAGATACGCAGTATTTT. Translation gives CASSLEGVVLSSTDTQYF.

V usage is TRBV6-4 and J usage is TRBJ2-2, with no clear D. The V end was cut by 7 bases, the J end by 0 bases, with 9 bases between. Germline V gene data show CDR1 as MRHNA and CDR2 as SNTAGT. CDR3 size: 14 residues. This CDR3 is CASTARANTGELFF. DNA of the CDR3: TGTGCCAGCACCGCTAGGGCGAACACCGGGGAGCTGTTTTTT.

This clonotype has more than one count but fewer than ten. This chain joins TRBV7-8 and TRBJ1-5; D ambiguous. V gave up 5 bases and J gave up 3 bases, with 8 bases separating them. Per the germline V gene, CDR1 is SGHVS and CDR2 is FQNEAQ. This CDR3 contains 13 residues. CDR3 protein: CASSPFPNQPQHF. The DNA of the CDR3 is TGTGCCAGCAGCCCTTTTCCCAATCAGCCCCAGCATTTT. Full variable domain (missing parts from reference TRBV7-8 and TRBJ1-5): GAGVSQSPRYKVAKRGQDVALRCDPISGHVSLFWYQQALGQGPEFLTYFQNEAQLDKSGLPSDRFFAERPEGSVSTLKIQRTQQEDSAVYLCASSPFPNQPQHFGDGTRLSIL.

The CDR3 bases are TGTGCCAGCAGCTTAGATCACGCGGAAAATTCACCCCTCCACTTT. This codes for CASSLDHAENSPLHF. The V and J genes are TRBV11-2 and TRBJ1-6; D unresolved. Germline CDR1 reads SGHAT; CDR2 reads FQNNGV. This CDR3 has 15 residues. V lost 0 bases and J 7 bases, leaving 10 bases between the germline ends.

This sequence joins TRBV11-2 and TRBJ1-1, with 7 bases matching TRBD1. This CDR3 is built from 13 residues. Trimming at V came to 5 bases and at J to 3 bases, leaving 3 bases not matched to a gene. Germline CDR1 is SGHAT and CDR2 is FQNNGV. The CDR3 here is CASSIGTDTEAFF. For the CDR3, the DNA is TGTGCCAGCAGCATAGGGACAGACACTGAAGCTTTCTTT.

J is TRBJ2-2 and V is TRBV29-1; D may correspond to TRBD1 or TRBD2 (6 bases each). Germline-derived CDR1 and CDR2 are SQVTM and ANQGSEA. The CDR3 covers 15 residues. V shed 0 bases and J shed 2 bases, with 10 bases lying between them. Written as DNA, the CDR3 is TGCAGCGTTGAAGATCCCGGGGGCAACACCGGGGAGCTGTTTTTT. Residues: CSVEDPGGNTGELFF.

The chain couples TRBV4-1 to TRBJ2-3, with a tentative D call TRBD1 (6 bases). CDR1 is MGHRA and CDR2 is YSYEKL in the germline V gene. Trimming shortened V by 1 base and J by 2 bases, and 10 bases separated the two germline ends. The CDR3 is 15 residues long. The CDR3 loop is CASSQVQGDTDTQYF. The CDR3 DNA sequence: TGCGCCAGCAGCCAAGTACAGGGCGACACAGATACGCAGTATTTT.

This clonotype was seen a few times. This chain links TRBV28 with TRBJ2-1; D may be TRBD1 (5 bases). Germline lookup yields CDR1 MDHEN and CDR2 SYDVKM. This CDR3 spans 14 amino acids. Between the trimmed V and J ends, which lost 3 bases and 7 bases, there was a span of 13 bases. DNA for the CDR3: TGTGCCAGCAGTTTCAGCCAGGGTTATAATGAGCAGTTCTTC. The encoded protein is CASSFSQGYNEQFF.

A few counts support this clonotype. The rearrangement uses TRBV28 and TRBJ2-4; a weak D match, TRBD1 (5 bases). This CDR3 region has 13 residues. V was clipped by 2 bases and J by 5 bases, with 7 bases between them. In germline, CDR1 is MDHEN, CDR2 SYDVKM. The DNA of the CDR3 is TGTGCCAGCAGTTTAGTGACAGAAAACATTCAGTACTTC. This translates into CASSLVTENIQYF.

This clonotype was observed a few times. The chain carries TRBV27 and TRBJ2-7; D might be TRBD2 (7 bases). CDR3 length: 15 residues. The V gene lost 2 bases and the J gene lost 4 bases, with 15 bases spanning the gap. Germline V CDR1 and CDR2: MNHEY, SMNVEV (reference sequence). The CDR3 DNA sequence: TGTGCCAGCAGTTTAGTTGGGGAGGGGGTTTACGAGCAGTACTTC. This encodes CASSLVGEGVYEQYF.

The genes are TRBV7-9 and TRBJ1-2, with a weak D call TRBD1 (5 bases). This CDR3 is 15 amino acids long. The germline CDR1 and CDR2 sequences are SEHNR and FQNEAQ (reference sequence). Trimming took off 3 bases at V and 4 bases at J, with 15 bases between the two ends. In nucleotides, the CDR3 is TGTGCCAGCAGCTTGGATAGGGGAGGAAGCTATGGCTACACCTTC. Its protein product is CASSLDRGGSYGYTF. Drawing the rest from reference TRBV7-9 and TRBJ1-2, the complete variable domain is DTGVSQNPRHKITKRGQNVTFRCDPISEHNRLYWYRQTLGQGPEFLTYFQNEAQLEKSRLLSDRFSAERPKGSFSTLEIQRTEQGDSAMYLCASSLDRGGSYGYTFGSGTRLTVV.

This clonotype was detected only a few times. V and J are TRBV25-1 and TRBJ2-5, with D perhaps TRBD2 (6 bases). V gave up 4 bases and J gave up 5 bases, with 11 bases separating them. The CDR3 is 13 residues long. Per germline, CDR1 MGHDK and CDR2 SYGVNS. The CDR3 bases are TGTGCCAGCAGTGCCGGGGGTAGGGAGACCCAGTACTTC. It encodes CASSAGGRETQYF. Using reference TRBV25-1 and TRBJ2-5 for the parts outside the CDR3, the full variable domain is EADIYQTPRYLVIGTGKKITLECSQTMGHDKMYWYQQDPGMELHLIHYSYGVNSTEKGDLSSESTVSRIRTEHFPLTLESARPSHTSQYLCASSAGGRETQYFGPGTRLLVL.

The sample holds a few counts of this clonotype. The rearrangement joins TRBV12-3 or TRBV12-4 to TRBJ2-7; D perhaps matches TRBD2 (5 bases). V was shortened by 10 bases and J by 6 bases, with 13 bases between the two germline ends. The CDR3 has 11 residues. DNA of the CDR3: TGTGCCATCGGGGTTACTGGCGAGCAGTACTTC. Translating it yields CAIGVTGEQYF.

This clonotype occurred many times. The CDR3 coding sequence is TGTGCCAGCAGTTTATCTCCGTTCCAGCCCCAGCATTTT. It encodes CASSLSPFQPQHF. The V gene is TRBV27, the J gene TRBJ1-5; D is unresolved. Per the germline V gene, CDR1 is MNHEY and CDR2 is SMNVEV (reference sequence). The CDR3 totals 13 residues. Deletions cut 0 bases from V and 7 bases from J, with 7 bases between.